The entry below gives a single TCR beta chain sequence along with its context. What it binds is not known. This record belongs to a study of T-cell memory formation after mild COVID-19. Findings and caveats of the study: Clones shrinking from day 15 to 85 showed even CD4/CD8 mixes; later expanders tilted CD4+. Memory cells collected pre-infection included some clones that later responded, suggesting cross-reactive memory joined.

The V end lost 5 bases, the J end lost 5 bases, and 11 bases lay between the germline ends. The CDR3 is 13 residues long. Germline V gene lookup returns CDR1 SGHTA and CDR2 FQGNSA. TCRdb itself ran the 5' RACE reads through MiXCR, one entry per CDR3 protein. The sample consists of about 250,000 distinct CDR3 sequences, 15% of them appearing once. The sample taken for sequencing was PBMCs or a T cell subset sorted from them (not recorded which). This chain links TRBV7-2 with TRBJ2-3, with D maybe TRBD2 (7 bases). This sequence was found in an adult woman who had mild COVID-19 (a few samples of this study predate the infection). Cell type and time point are not known. The CDR3 spells CASSAGGLDTQYF. The CDR3 nucleotides read TGTGCCAGCAGCGCCGGGGGGCTAGATACGCAGTATTTT.